The source of this T cell receptor (beta chain) is a study of human T cells and chemical hapten exposure. Whole-study context: Affected patients, primarily female, had alopecia areata, totalis or universalis.

Time point specified: patch test 2, 6 weeks after DPC sensitization. Noted treatment: therapeutic diphenylcyclopropenone sensitization with weekly scalp DPC. TCRdb recomputed calls from the RACE reads with MiXCR, one row per CDR3 protein. This sample has roughly 140,000 distinct CDR3 sequences, with approximately 12% found just once. The CDR3 covers 13 residues. CDR1 and CDR2 from the germline V gene are SQVTM and ANQGSEA. The V and J ends lost 8 bases and 5 bases respectively, with 15 bases between them. The sequencing here drew on whole blood, taken in connection with sensitization to the hapten diphenylcyclopropenone (DPC). The genes are TRBV29-1 and TRBJ2-2; D remains ambiguous. This receptor was taken from a woman in her forties or fifties with alopecia areata. Some clones in this sample may be carry-over from other donors' samples. The CDR3 DNA sequence: TGCAGCTTCAGTCAACATGGAACCGGGGAGCTGTTTTTT. It translates to CSFSQHGTGELFF.